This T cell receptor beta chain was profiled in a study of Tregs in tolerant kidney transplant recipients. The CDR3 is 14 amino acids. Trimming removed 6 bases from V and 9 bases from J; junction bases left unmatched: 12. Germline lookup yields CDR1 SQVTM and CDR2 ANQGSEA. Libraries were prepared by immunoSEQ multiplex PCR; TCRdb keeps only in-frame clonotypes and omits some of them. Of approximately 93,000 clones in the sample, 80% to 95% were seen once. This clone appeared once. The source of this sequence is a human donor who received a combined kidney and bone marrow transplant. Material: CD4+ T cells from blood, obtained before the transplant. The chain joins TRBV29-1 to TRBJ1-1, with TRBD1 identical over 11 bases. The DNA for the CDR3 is TGCAGCGTCGCTCCGGGACAGGGGGACGAGAAAGCTTTCTTT. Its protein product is CSVAPGQGDEKAFF.